The 24 T cell receptor beta chains in this list originate from one sample, sequenced in a study of cytomegalovirus exposure and HLA in healthy donors. Use of 60 Vbeta and 13 Jbeta primers characterized the PCR. Some clones are missing from TCRdb's copy, which holds only in-frame ones; the method was immunoSEQ multiplex PCR. The data hold 25,000 to 30,000 clones, with about 66% observed a single time. Sequenced input: PBMCs. These receptors all come from a male donor in good health and CMV-seropositive.

V and J are TRBV30 and TRBJ2-7; TRBD2 agrees at 7 bases. CDR1 is GTSNPN and CDR2 is SVGIG in the germline V gene (reference sequence). The CDR3 totals 13 residues. J gave up 6 bases and V 3 bases, and 8 bases lay outside the gene matches. The CDR3 DNA is TGTGCCTGGAGATATAGCGGGCTGGGCGAGCAGTACTTC. Protein: CAWRYSGLGEQYF.

The chain joins TRBV2 to TRBJ2-1; 10 positions agree with TRBD2. V gave up 6 bases and J gave up 0 bases; unmatched junction bases: 14. CDR1 and CDR2 from the germline V gene are SNHLY and FYNNEI. The CDR3 length is 19 residues. The CDR3, as DNA: TGTGCCAGCAGGGATCCCTGGGGTAGCGGGGGGTCCTCCTACAATGAGCAGTTCTTC. It encodes CASRDPWGSGGSSYNEQFF.

This chain uses TRBV28 with TRBJ2-5; 11 bases align to TRBD2. The germline V gene has CDR1 MDHEN and CDR2 SYDVKM. After removal of 2 bases from V and 5 bases from J, the junction contained 7 bases not matched to a gene. The CDR3 is 16 residues long. The CDR3 DNA reads as TGTGCCAGCAGTTTACCGACTAGCGGGATCCTTGAGACCCAGTACTTC. Its translation: CASSLPTSGILETQYF.

This chain uses TRBV27 with TRBJ1-2, with 7 bases lining up with TRBD1. The V gene's germline CDR1 is MNHEY and CDR2 SMNVEV (reference sequence). V lost 3 bases and J lost 6; bases outside the gene matches: 7. The CDR3 length is 14 residues. The CDR3 bases are TGTGCCAGCAGTTTTGGAGGGGGCAGTAATGGCTACACCTTC. It is translated as CASSFGGGSNGYTF.

The chain is built from TRBV10-2 and TRBJ1-1; 11 nucleotides line up with TRBD1. Germline assignment: CDR1 WSHSY and CDR2 SAAADI. CDR3 length: 15 amino acids. Trimming cost V 7 bases and J 5 bases; bases outside gene matches: 9. The CDR3 region is CASNPGQGARTEAFF. The CDR3 nucleotides are TGCGCCAGCAATCCTGGACAGGGGGCACGGACTGAAGCTTTCTTT.

The rearrangement uses TRBV4-1 and TRBJ2-3, with 7 bases matching TRBD1. CDR3 length equals 15 residues. After removal of 4 bases from V and 0 bases from J, the junction contained 4 bases not matched to a gene. Germline V lookup: CDR1 MGHRA, CDR2 YSYEKL. CDR3 sequence: CASSPRGTSTDTQYF. CDR3 in DNA: TGCGCCAGCAGCCCCAGGGGGACCAGCACAGATACGCAGTATTTT.

The chain combines TRBV14 with TRBJ1-2, with 7 bases lining up with TRBD1. This CDR3 contains 17 residues. Germline loops: CDR1 SGHDN, CDR2 FVKESK. The trim removed 4 bases at V and 5 bases at J, leaving 16 bases unmatched. CDR3 protein: CASSLRDSKMSLYGYTF. DNA for the CDR3: TGTGCCAGCAGCCTCCGGGACAGCAAAATGTCCCTGTATGGCTACACCTTC. The full variable domain, in which reference TRBV14 and TRBJ1-2 provide the parts outside the CDR3, is EAGVTQFPSHSVIEKGQTVTLRCDPISGHDNLYWYRRVMGKEIKFLLHFVKESKQDESGMPNNRFLAERTGGTYSTLKVQPAELEDSGVYFCASSLRDSKMSLYGYTFGSGTRLTVV.

This clone has ten or more counts. The chain has TRBV18 and TRBJ2-7; no clear D gene. This CDR3 has 14 amino acids. The V gene lost 1 base and the J gene lost 6 bases, with 13 bases spanning the gap. In germline, CDR1 is KGHSH, CDR2 LQKENI. In DNA, the CDR3 is TGTGCCAGCTCACCACTGAGTCCGGGTATCGAGCAGTACTTC. It yields the protein CASSPLSPGIEQYF.

This rearrangement joins TRBV5-4 to TRBJ1-1; 9 bases are shared with TRBD1. Per germline, CDR1 SGHNT and CDR2 YYREEE (reference sequence). The V gene end was trimmed by 4 bases and the J gene end by 4 bases; junction bases not matched to a gene: 5. This CDR3 contains 14 residues. CDR3 residues: CASSPGTGFTEAFF. The CDR3 DNA reads TGTGCCAGCAGCCCCGGGACAGGGTTCACTGAAGCTTTCTTT.

V and J are TRBV29-1 and TRBJ1-2, with a tentative D call TRBD1 (5 bases). The V end was cut by 5 bases, the J end by 1 base, with 11 bases between. The CDR3 loop spans 13 amino acids. Germline lookup yields CDR1 SQVTM and CDR2 ANQGSEA. CDR3 DNA sequence: TGCAGCGTTCAACAGGACCTTAACTATGGCTACACCTTC. Translation gives CSVQQDLNYGYTF.

This clone was counted only a few times. The chain is built from TRBV6-5 and TRBJ1-6; D uncertain. The CDR3 length is 12 residues. Germline CDR1 is MNHEY and CDR2 is SVGAGI. The V gene lost 5 bases and the J gene lost 4 bases, with 3 bases spanning the gap. The CDR3 spells CASSRYNSPLHF. The CDR3, as DNA: TGTGCCAGCAGTCGGTATAATTCACCCCTCCACTTT.

This rearrangement joins TRBV15 to TRBJ1-2; tentatively, D is TRBD1 (5 bases). The CDR3 runs 13 residues. Germline lookup yields CDR1 LNHNV and CDR2 YYDKDF (reference sequence). Trimming cost V 3 bases and J 0 bases, with 5 bases left between them. CDR3 sequence reads: CATSRTANYGYTF. CDR3 DNA sequence: TGTGCCACCAGCAGGACAGCTAACTATGGCTACACCTTC.

The V gene is TRBV11-3, the J gene TRBJ1-1; 7 bases map to TRBD1. Germline V gives CDR1 SGHNT, CDR2 YENEEA. J was trimmed by 11 bases and V by 4 bases; bases with no gene match: 7. This CDR3 has 12 residues. CDR3 nucleotide sequence: TGTGCCAGCAGCTCCTACAGGGGTAGGGCTTTCTTT. This encodes CASSSYRGRAFF. The full variable domain, with the rest looked up from reference TRBV11-3 and TRBJ1-1, is EAGVVQSPRYKIIEKKQPVAFWCNPISGHNTLYWYLQNLGQGPELLIRYENEEAVDDSQLPKDRFSAERLKGVDSTLKIQPAELGDSAVYLCASSSYRGRAFFGQGTRLTVV.

This clone appeared once. The gene calls are TRBV7-9 and TRBJ2-7; no firm D call. Trimming left V 3 bases short and J 4 bases short, with 16 bases between. The CDR3 length is 15 residues. Germline loops: CDR1 SEHNR, CDR2 FQNEAQ (reference sequence). Here the CDR3 reads CASSFYPSYLYEQYF. The CDR3 DNA sequence: TGTGCCAGCAGCTTCTATCCTTCTTACCTTTACGAGCAGTACTTC.

This clone was detected only once. V gene TRBV9 combines with J gene TRBJ1-1, with D unclear. Trimming cost V 0 bases and J 0 bases, with 12 bases left between them. CDR3 length equals 16 residues. Germline V gives CDR1 SGDLS, CDR2 YYNGEE. The CDR3 sequence is CASSVAELQLNTEAFF. In nucleotides, the CDR3 is TGTGCCAGCAGCGTAGCCGAATTACAGCTGAACACTGAAGCTTTCTTT.

The V call is TRBV10-3, the J call TRBJ1-3; no clear D gene. This CDR3 contains 15 residues. The germline V and J ends were trimmed by 6 bases and 0 bases, with 12 bases remaining between them. From germline, CDR1 is ENHRY and CDR2 SYGVKD. The CDR3 sequence is CAISDRGDSGNTIYF. In DNA, the CDR3 is TGTGCCATCAGCGACCGTGGAGACTCTGGAAACACCATATATTTT.

This clone has a handful of counts. This chain links TRBV5-1 with TRBJ1-6; D remains ambiguous. There are 14 residues in the CDR3. Per germline, CDR1 SGHRS and CDR2 YFSETQ. V was clipped by 5 bases and J by 5 bases, with 11 bases between them. The CDR3 reads CASRALNDNSPLHF. CDR3 in DNA: TGCGCCAGCAGGGCATTGAACGATAATTCACCCCTCCACTTT. The full variable domain, with the rest looked up from reference TRBV5-1 and TRBJ1-6, is KAGVTQTPRYLIKTRGQQVTLSCSPISGHRSVSWYQQTPGQGLQFLFEYFSETQRNKGNFPGRFSGRQFSNSRSEMNVSTLELGDSALYLCASRALNDNSPLHFGNGTRLTVT.

This clone was recorded only once. The rearrangement joins TRBV19 to TRBJ2-5; 7 bases match TRBD2. Germline lookup yields CDR1 LNHDA and CDR2 SQIVND (reference sequence). Trimming took 7 bases from V and 5 from J; bases not matched to a gene: 10. This CDR3 is 14 amino acids long. The CDR3 DNA reads TGTGCCAGTACCAGGCGCGGGAGTGGGGAGACCCAGTACTTC. It translates to CASTRRGSGETQYF.

V and J are TRBV11-1 and TRBJ1-1; 9 bases align to TRBD1. Trimming removed 6 bases from V and 4 bases from J; junction bases left unmatched: 9. CDR3 length: 15 residues. The germline V gene encodes CDR1 SGHAT and CDR2 FQDESV (reference sequence). This CDR3 is CASRFTGGGGTEAFF. CDR3 sequence (DNA): TGTGCCAGCAGGTTCACAGGGGGCGGGGGCACTGAAGCTTTCTTT.

J is TRBJ2-5 and V is TRBV27; TRBD2 is a possible D gene (6 bases). CDR1 is MNHEY and CDR2 is SMNVEV in the germline V gene (reference sequence). The ends were cut back, 3 bases at V and 7 bases at J, with 15 bases in the middle. There are 14 residues in the CDR3. CDR3 sequence reads: CASSFVGRSGTQYF. CDR3 DNA: TGTGCCAGCAGTTTTGTCGGGAGATCTGGGACCCAGTACTTC.

The chain carries TRBV12-5 and TRBJ2-7, with 7 bases that match TRBD1. The V gene's germline CDR1 is LGHNT and CDR2 FRNRAP. V was clipped by 6 bases and J by 2 bases; unmatched bases: 7. The CDR3 loop spans 14 amino acids. CDR3 DNA sequence: TGTGCTAGTGGCAGGGACAGTTACCCCTACGAGCAGTACTTC. This encodes CASGRDSYPYEQYF.

The chain recombines TRBV9 with TRBJ1-6; D uncertain. The CDR3 is 14 amino acids. Trimming pared 2 bases from V and 6 bases from J, leaving 9 bases between. The germline gives CDR1 SGDLS, CDR2 YYNGEE. CDR3 region: CASSVGRANSPLHF. The CDR3 DNA follows: TGTGCCAGCAGCGTGGGGAGGGCTAATTCACCCCTCCACTTT.

The table lists this clone with a few counts. The chain has TRBV28 and TRBJ2-1, with TRBD2 identical over 9 bases. The ends lost 6 bases at V and 7 bases at J; junction bases unmatched: 10. Germline V lookup: CDR1 MDHEN, CDR2 SYDVKM. This CDR3 comprises 15 residues. The CDR3 sequence is CASRVAGEGNNEQFF. DNA of the CDR3: TGTGCCAGCAGGGTAGCGGGAGAGGGTAATAATGAGCAGTTCTTC. The full variable domain, rest sourced from reference TRBV28 and TRBJ2-1, is DVKVTQSSRYLVKRTGEKVFLECVQDMDHENMFWYRQDPGLGLRLIYFSYDVKMKEKGDIPEGYSVSREKKERFSLILESASTNQTSMYLCASRVAGEGNNEQFFGPGTRLTVL.

This clone came up once. The chain recombines TRBV30 with TRBJ2-5; the match to TRBD1 covers 10 bases. After removal of 0 bases from V and 5 bases from J, the junction contained 12 bases not matched to a gene. In germline, CDR1 is GTSNPN, CDR2 SVGIG (reference sequence). This CDR3 has 17 amino acids. The CDR3 region is CAWSVLWDRGWGETQYF. The CDR3 DNA reads TGTGCCTGGAGTGTACTTTGGGACAGGGGCTGGGGGGAGACCCAGTACTTC.